The 17 T cell receptor beta chains below all came from one sample that was sequenced in a study of T cell changes during pregnancy in multiple sclerosis. The assay was immunoSEQ multiplex PCR, and TCRdb's table has in-frame clones only and misses some. The data show around 62,000 clones, 80% to 90% seen once. Sequences were derived from peripheral blood, sampled in the first trimester of pregnancy. The receptors were sampled from a female donor with multiple sclerosis, enrolled in a pregnancy study.

CDR3 region: CASSPNWDRGNEQYF. In DNA, the CDR3 is TGTGCCAGCTCACCGAACTGGGACAGGGGGAACGAGCAGTACTTC. The rearrangement uses TRBV18 and TRBJ2-7; 11 bases fit TRBD1. Germline V lookup: CDR1 KGHSH, CDR2 LQKENI. The CDR3 consists of 15 residues. After removal of 3 bases from V and 5 bases from J, the junction contained 6 bases not matched to a gene. The variable domain in full, completed from reference TRBV18 and TRBJ2-7, reads NAGVMQNPRHLVRRRGQEARLRCSPMKGHSHVYWYRQLPEEGLKFMVYLQKENIIDESGMPKERFSAEFPKEGPSILRIQQVVRGDSAAYFCASSPNWDRGNEQYFGPGTRLTVT.

The chain uses TRBV27 and TRBJ1-1; TRBD1 is a possible D gene (5 bases). Trimming took off 5 bases at V and 4 bases at J, with 11 bases between the two ends. The CDR3 runs 13 residues. The germline V gene has CDR1 MNHEY and CDR2 SMNVEV (reference sequence). Written as DNA, the CDR3 is TGTGCCAGCAGTCCCCCGACAGCCACTGAAGCTTTCTTT. Translating gives CASSPPTATEAFF.

The V call is TRBV7-9, the J call TRBJ1-1; the D is unclear. Trimming pared 5 bases from V and 6 bases from J, leaving 10 bases between. Germline loops: CDR1 SEHNR, CDR2 FQNEAQ (reference sequence). This CDR3 contains 12 residues. CDR3 nucleotide sequence: TGTGCCAGCAGCGAGGGCTTAGCTGAAGCTTTCTTT. The encoded protein is CASSEGLAEAFF.

This chain links TRBV7-8 with TRBJ1-4, with 7 bases fitting TRBD1. The CDR3 has 17 residues. With 5 bases clipped from V and 4 bases from J, the junction kept 13 bases outside the gene matches. CDR1 is SGHVS and CDR2 is FQNEAQ in the germline V gene. CDR3: CASSAQGIIPNNEKLFF. CDR3 nucleotide sequence: TGTGCCAGCAGCGCACAGGGGATTATCCCAAATAATGAAAAACTGTTTTTT.

This clone was observed a single time. The genes are TRBV5-1 and TRBJ1-2; 7 bases align to TRBD1. The CDR3 length is 14 residues. The V gene's germline CDR1 is SGHRS and CDR2 YFSETQ. V dropped 4 bases and J dropped 5; count of bases not matched to a gene: 8. CDR3 sequence (DNA): TGCGCCAGCAGCCACGGACAGGAACCGTATGGCTACACCTTC. This gives the protein CASSHGQEPYGYTF.

J is TRBJ1-3 and V is TRBV9, with D tentatively TRBD1 (6 bases). V lost 4 bases, J lost 0 bases, and 8 bases lay in between. In germline, CDR1 is SGDLS, CDR2 YYNGEE. The CDR3 is 14 amino acids. The DNA of the CDR3 is TGTGCCAGCAGCACAGGGAGCTCTGGAAACACCATATATTTT. Translation: CASSTGSSGNTIYF.

The genes are TRBV6-1 and TRBJ2-3, with 11 bases identical to TRBD1. The CDR3 totals 15 residues. From germline, CDR1 is MNHNS and CDR2 SASEGT. After removal of 6 bases from V and 8 bases from J, the junction contained 10 bases not matched to a gene. The CDR3 loop reads CASRQDRGLWGTQYF. The DNA for the CDR3 is TGTGCCAGCAGGCAGGACAGGGGGCTATGGGGTACGCAGTATTTT.

The V and J genes are TRBV4-3 and TRBJ1-5; D unresolved. Trimming pared 1 base from V and 8 bases from J, leaving 12 bases between. There are 14 residues in the CDR3. Germline V gives CDR1 LGHNA, CDR2 YSLEER. CDR3 coding DNA: TGCGCCAGCAGCCAAGTTGATCGGAGGAAGCCCCAGCATTTT. It encodes CASSQVDRRKPQHF.

This clone has just a few counts. The V call is TRBV2, the J call TRBJ2-3; D possibly corresponds to TRBD1 (5 bases). The CDR3 has 13 amino acids. Trimming shortened V by 0 bases and J by 5 bases, and 6 bases separated the two germline ends. Germline CDR1 SNHLY, CDR2 FYNNEI. The CDR3 sequence: CASSEARGDTQYF. The DNA of the CDR3 is TGTGCCAGCAGTGAAGCAAGGGGAGATACGCAGTATTTT.

The gene calls are TRBV30 and TRBJ1-6; D uncertain. Germline-derived CDR1 and CDR2 are GTSNPN and SVGIG (reference sequence). Trimming left V 5 bases short and J 1 base short, with 15 bases between. CDR3 length equals 16 residues. CDR3 coding DNA: TGTGCCTGGCGAGGCCTAGTAGTATCCTATAATTCACCCCTCCACTTT. Translation: CAWRGLVVSYNSPLHF. Full variable domain (rest looked up from reference TRBV30 and TRBJ1-6): SQTIHQWPATLVQPVGSPLSLECTVEGTSNPNLYWYRQAAGRGLQLLFYSVGIGQISSEVPQNLSASRPQDRQFILSSKKLLLSDSGFYLCAWRGLVVSYNSPLHFGNGTRLTVT.

The V and J genes are TRBV11-2 and TRBJ2-3, with a tentative D call TRBD2 (5 bases). Germline V gene data show CDR1 as SGHAT and CDR2 as FQNNGV. Trimming pared 4 bases from V and 1 base from J, leaving 12 bases between. The CDR3 contains 15 residues. The CDR3: CASSSSEAGTDTQYF. CDR3 in DNA: TGTGCCAGCAGCTCATCGGAGGCCGGCACAGATACGCAGTATTTT. The whole variable domain, filled in from reference TRBV11-2 and TRBJ2-3, reads EAGVAQSPRYKIIEKRQSVAFWCNPISGHATLYWYQQILGQGPKLLIQFQNNGVVDDSQLPKDRFSAERLKGVDSTLKIQPAKLEDSAVYLCASSSSEAGTDTQYFGPGTRLTVL.

The chain combines TRBV10-2 with TRBJ2-7; tentatively, D is TRBD1 (6 bases). The V end was cut by 0 bases, the J end by 2 bases, with 14 bases between. This CDR3 is built from 16 residues. The germline CDR1 and CDR2 sequences are WSHSY and SAAADI. Here the CDR3 reads CASSESMGAAPYEQYF. The CDR3 DNA reads as TGCGCCAGCAGTGAGTCGATGGGGGCAGCCCCCTACGAGCAGTACTTC.

The CDR3: CASSYRDSQEYEQYF. The CDR3 nucleotides read TGTGCCAGCAGTTACCGTGACTCGCAAGAGTACGAGCAGTACTTC. V is TRBV6-6 and J is TRBJ2-7; D is unclear. The germline CDR1 and CDR2 sequences are MNHNY and SVGAGI (reference sequence). Trimming removed 2 bases from V and 4 bases from J, with 15 bases in between. This CDR3 has 15 residues.

This chain uses TRBV5-4 with TRBJ1-1; unclear D gene. CDR1 SGHNT and CDR2 YYREEE come from the germline V gene (reference sequence). This CDR3 contains 13 residues. The V end lost 0 bases, the J end lost 4 bases, and 7 bases lay between the germline ends. CDR3 DNA sequence: TGTGCCAGCAGCTTGGAGGAGTTCACTGAAGCTTTCTTT. As protein: CASSLEEFTEAFF.

V and J are TRBV6-1 and TRBJ1-2; 9 bases match TRBD1. The germline V gene encodes CDR1 MNHNS and CDR2 SASEGT. V shed 8 bases, J shed 6 bases, and the junction held 1 base outside the gene matches. The CDR3 runs to 11 residues. The CDR3, as DNA: TGTGCCAGCGGGGACAGGGATGGCTACACCTTC. It encodes CASGDRDGYTF.

V usage is TRBV2 and J usage is TRBJ1-1; D is possibly TRBD1 (5 bases). CDR3 length: 14 amino acids. Germline values: CDR1 SNHLY, CDR2 FYNNEI. V was clipped by 6 bases and J by 0 bases, with 11 bases between them. CDR3 loop: CASSHRSMNTEAFF. The CDR3 DNA is TGTGCCAGCAGCCACAGGTCGATGAACACTGAAGCTTTCTTT. Complete variable domain (other parts from reference TRBV2 and TRBJ1-1): EPEVTQTPSHQVTQMGQEVILRCVPISNHLYFYWYRQILGQKVEFLVSFYNNEISEKSEIFDDQFSVERPDGSNFTLKIRSTKLEDSAMYFCASSHRSMNTEAFFGQGTRLTVV.

The J gene is TRBJ2-5, the V gene TRBV11-1; 7 nucleotides line up with TRBD1. The germline V gene encodes CDR1 SGHAT and CDR2 FQDESV (reference sequence). V trimming: 5 bases; J trimming: 7 bases; junction bases outside the gene matches: 7. This CDR3 is built from 13 residues. Here the CDR3 DNA reads TGTGCCAGCAGCCGCGACAGGGTAGGGACCCAGTACTTC. Translated, it gives CASSRDRVGTQYF.